This TCR beta chain was obtained from a study of T-cell memory formation after mild COVID-19. The V gene lost 10 bases and the J gene lost 5 bases, with 20 bases spanning the gap. This CDR3 spans 15 amino acids. Germline CDR1 and CDR2: MDHEN and SYDVKM. This clonotype was seen a handful of times. TCR alpha and TCR beta cDNA libraries with sample barcodes and UMIs came from 5'RACE using constant-segment primers. TCRdb re-called the 5' RACE reads with MiXCR, one entry per CDR3 protein. The sample includes 250,000 or so distinct CDR3 sequences, roughly a tenth of them seen just once. This sequence was found in a man in his late teens or twenties who had mild COVID-19 (a few samples of this study predate the infection). Cell type and time point are not known. The rearrangement links TRBV28 to TRBJ2-2; maybe TRBD2 (6 bases). The specimen sequenced was PBMCs or a T cell subset sorted from them (not recorded which). CDR3 residues: CATNWAGYSTGELFF. The DNA for the CDR3 is TGTGCCACCAATTGGGCGGGATACTCAACCGGGGAGCTGTTTTTT.